This TCR beta chain was found in a study of shared clonotypes between healthy human individuals. Around 200 ng DNA, 25,000 to 30,000 T cell genomes, went into each sorted-subset replicate PCR. Profiled with immunoSEQ multiplex PCR; TCRdb holds only in-frame clones, not every one. The sample has 2,500,000 or so clones, less than 95% seen once. The CDR3 is 15 amino acids. V was trimmed by 0 bases and J by 1 base, leaving 10 bases between them. CDR1 is SGHDN, CDR2 FVKESK, per germline. The receptor was isolated from a man younger than 35 in good health. Some clones in this sample may be carry-over from other donors' samples. Material for sequencing was naive CD4+ T cells from PBMCs. The subset denotes: CD45RA+ positively selected. This chain links TRBV14 with TRBJ2-7; the D is unclear. This CDR3 is CASSQEIARSYEQYF. CDR3 nucleotide sequence: TGTGCCAGCAGCCAAGAGATAGCCAGATCCTACGAGCAGTACTTC.